A single sample is the source of the 28 T cell receptor beta chains below, sequenced in a study of blood T cell repertoires in COVID-19. Libraries were prepared by immunoSEQ multiplex PCR; TCRdb keeps only in-frame clonotypes and omits some of them. This table holds more than 350,000 clones, about 89% found once. The sample comprised peripheral blood. Receptor source: a woman aged 25 to 39 with COVID-19, enrolled during active disease.

The gene calls are TRBV6-2 or TRBV6-3 and TRBJ1-2, with D perhaps TRBD1 (5 bases). CDR1 MNHEY and CDR2 SVGEGT come from the germline V gene. V was shortened by 2 bases and J by 10 bases, with 23 bases between the two germline ends. The CDR3 runs 16 residues. This CDR3 is CASSYPVGQASFAYTF. The CDR3 DNA is TGTGCCAGCAGTTACCCTGTGGGGCAGGCTTCCTTTGCCTACACCTTC.

The V and J genes are TRBV10-2 and TRBJ2-1; tentative D call: TRBD2 (6 bases). This CDR3 comprises 15 residues. V lost 6 bases and J 10 bases, leaving 22 bases between the germline ends. Germline assignment: CDR1 WSHSY and CDR2 SAAADI. In nucleotides, the CDR3 is TGCGCCAGCAGACCGGTCCCGGGGGAACCATACGAGCAGTTCTTC. Amino acids: CASRPVPGEPYEQFF.

V gene TRBV14 combines with J gene TRBJ2-3; 9 nucleotides match TRBD2. V lost 4 bases and J lost 6; bases outside the gene matches: 20. Germline lookup yields CDR1 SGHDN and CDR2 FVKESK. The CDR3 sequence is 19 residues long. Here the CDR3 DNA reads TGTGCCAGCAGCCCCCGAGGGGCGCTGGCGGGAGGGCCGTCTGATACGCAGTATTTT. Translating gives CASSPRGALAGGPSDTQYF. The variable domain in full, completed from reference TRBV14 and TRBJ2-3, reads EAGVTQFPSHSVIEKGQTVTLRCDPISGHDNLYWYRRVMGKEIKFLLHFVKESKQDESGMPNNRFLAERTGGTYSTLKVQPAELEDSGVYFCASSPRGALAGGPSDTQYFGPGTRLTVL.

This clone was observed a handful of times. The chain is built from TRBV20-1 and TRBJ1-1; D unclear. The length of the CDR3 is 11 residues. V lost 6 bases and J lost 6, with 11 bases in between. Germline loops: CDR1 DFQATT, CDR2 SNEGSKA (reference sequence). The CDR3 here is CSAGRYPEAFF. The CDR3 DNA is TGCAGTGCCGGGAGGTACCCTGAAGCTTTCTTT.

The chain is built from TRBV27 and TRBJ1-1, with D maybe TRBD1 (6 bases). The CDR3 contains 13 residues. The V end was cut by 5 bases, the J end by 5 bases, with 12 bases between. Looked up from germline, CDR1 is MNHEY and CDR2 is SMNVEV (reference sequence). The CDR3 DNA sequence: TGTGCCAGCAGTGCCCTCAGGGGTACTGAAGCTTTCTTT. It translates to CASSALRGTEAFF.

In its sample, this clone was seen once. The V call is TRBV4-2, the J call TRBJ2-7, with 10 bases that match TRBD2. CDR3 length equals 17 residues. Unmatched junction bases numbered 11, after V lost 1 base and J lost 5 bases. CDR1 and CDR2 from the germline V gene are LGHNA and YNFKEQ. CDR3 nucleotide sequence: TGTGCCAGCAGCCAAGCAACCTTAGCGGGGGGCGTCCACGAGCAGTACTTC. Translated, it gives CASSQATLAGGVHEQYF.

The rearrangement links TRBV19 to TRBJ1-2; 9 nucleotides line up with TRBD1. With 6 bases clipped from V and 8 bases from J, the junction kept 10 bases outside the gene matches. CDR1 LNHDA and CDR2 SQIVND come from the germline V gene (reference sequence). CDR3 length: 14 residues. CDR3 loop: CASRATGGIYGYTF. The CDR3 DNA reads TGTGCCAGTAGAGCGACAGGGGGAATTTACGGCTACACCTTC.

This sequence joins TRBV20-1 and TRBJ1-1, with D possibly matching TRBD1 (5 bases). V gave up 3 bases and J gave up 7 bases, with 12 bases separating them. CDR1 and CDR2 (germline): DFQATT, SNEGSKA (reference sequence). CDR3 length: 12 amino acids. Here the CDR3 reads CSASQTVDEAFF. The CDR3 DNA follows: TGCAGTGCTAGTCAGACAGTGGATGAAGCTTTCTTT.

The V call is TRBV7-2, the J call TRBJ1-6; the match to TRBD1 covers 9 bases. V lost 1 base, J lost 7 bases, and 5 bases stayed unmatched. The CDR3 extends over 16 amino acids. Per germline, CDR1 SGHTA and CDR2 FQGNSA. The CDR3: CASSLGRQGGNSPLHF. CDR3 nucleotides: TGTGCCAGCAGCTTAGGGCGACAGGGGGGAAATTCACCCCTCCACTTT.

This clone was observed a handful of times. J is TRBJ1-2 and V is TRBV28, with D tentatively TRBD1 (6 bases). Germline-derived CDR1 and CDR2 are MDHEN and SYDVKM. The CDR3 is 14 amino acids. V lost 5 bases and J 1 base, leaving 11 bases between the germline ends. The CDR3 nucleotides are TGTGCCAGCAGTCCTACAGGGAGTAACTATGGCTACACCTTC. It yields the protein CASSPTGSNYGYTF.

The CDR3 loop reads CASSKGDYGYTF. The DNA of the CDR3 is TGTGCCAGCAGCAAGGGGGACTATGGCTACACCTTC. The rearrangement uses TRBV6-5 and TRBJ1-2; perhaps TRBD1 as D (6 bases). V lost 6 bases to trimming and J lost 3 bases, with 8 bases between them. The CDR3 length is 12 residues. Germline V gene lookup returns CDR1 MNHEY and CDR2 SVGAGI.

The rearrangement joins TRBV6-4 to TRBJ1-2; 7 nucleotides align to TRBD1. Germline V lookup: CDR1 MRHNA, CDR2 SNTAGT. The CDR3 spans 13 residues. The V gene end was trimmed by 0 bases and the J gene end by 8 bases; junction bases not matched to a gene: 3. The CDR3 DNA sequence: TGTGCCAGCAGTGACTCGACAGGGAAAGGCTACACCTTC. Translated: CASSDSTGKGYTF.

This clone was seen only once. V usage is TRBV11-3 and J usage is TRBJ1-1, with TRBD1 matching over 10 bases. The V gene's germline CDR1 is SGHNT and CDR2 YENEEA. V lost 0 bases, J lost 3 bases, and 1 base stayed unmatched. CDR3 length: 15 amino acids. CDR3 coding DNA: TGTGCCAGCAGCTTAGATGGGACAGGGGACACTGAAGCTTTCTTT. Its protein product is CASSLDGTGDTEAFF.

As concerns this clone: Distinct nucleotide sequences in the sample also encode this CDR3. The chain couples TRBV18 to TRBJ2-7; 7 positions match TRBD1. The CDR3 runs to 14 residues. Trimming removed 2 bases from V and 2 bases from J; junction bases left unmatched: 3. Germline CDR1 reads KGHSH; CDR2 reads LQKENI. This CDR3 is CASSPRQGTYEQYV. CDR3 in DNA: TGTGCCAGCTCACCAAGACAGGGTACCTACGAGCAGTACGTC.

The chain combines TRBV10-1 with TRBJ2-2, with a possible D match to TRBD1 (5 bases). The germline V and J ends were trimmed by 2 bases and 0 bases, with 7 bases remaining between them. The CDR3 length is 15 residues. In germline, CDR1 is WNHNN, CDR2 SYGVQD (reference sequence). CDR3 nucleotide sequence: TGCGCCAGCAGTGAGGGCAGGGCGAACACCGGGGAGCTGTTTTTT. Encoded protein: CASSEGRANTGELFF.

This clone was observed a handful of times. This chain links TRBV3-1 (or the pseudogene TRBV3-2) with TRBJ1-1; TRBD1 might be the D (5 bases). The CDR3 totals 13 residues. Deletions cut 7 bases from V and 0 bases from J, with 9 bases between. Per the germline V gene, CDR1 is LGHDT and CDR2 is YNNKEL (reference sequence). The CDR3 DNA reads TGTGCCAGCACCCGGGGGGTGAACACTGAAGCTTTCTTT. Protein product: CASTRGVNTEAFF.

J is TRBJ2-2 and V is TRBV19; 7 bases agree with TRBD1. The junction had 16 bases not matched to a gene; V was cut back by 6 bases and J by 6 bases. The CDR3 extends over 17 amino acids. Germline V gene data show CDR1 as LNHDA and CDR2 as SQIVND (reference sequence). CDR3 in DNA: TGTGCCAGTAGCCCACTCATATCCGGGACAGAGGCCGGGGAGCTGTTTTTT. This encodes CASSPLISGTEAGELFF. The whole variable domain, filled in from reference TRBV19 and TRBJ2-2, reads DGGITQSPKYLFRKEGQNVTLSCEQNLNHDAMYWYRQDPGQGLRLIYYSQIVNDFQKGDIAEGYSVSREKKESFPLTVTSAQKNPTAFYLCASSPLISGTEAGELFFGEGSRLTVL.

V usage is TRBV7-2 and J usage is TRBJ1-2, with D perhaps matching TRBD1 (5 bases). Germline CDR1 is SGHTA and CDR2 is FQGNSA. The CDR3 sequence is 16 residues long. V was pared by 1 base and J by 2 bases, with 14 bases between. Here the CDR3 DNA reads TGTGCCAGCAGCTTAGGGGGGGTAACAGGAAACTATGGCTACACCTTC. It specifies CASSLGGVTGNYGYTF.

J is TRBJ2-3 and V is TRBV4-3; 14 nucleotides match TRBD2. Germline values: CDR1 LGHNA, CDR2 YSLEER. This CDR3 comprises 20 residues. The V segment lost 0 bases and the J segment 0 bases; nucleotides outside the gene matches: 8. The CDR3 DNA follows: TGCGCCAGCAGCCAAGATATCGGCGGGACTAGCGGGGGCAGCACAGATACGCAGTATTTT. This encodes CASSQDIGGTSGGSTDTQYF.

This sequence joins TRBV19 and TRBJ2-1; 9 bases align to TRBD1. This CDR3 has 17 amino acids. V was clipped by 4 bases and J by 0 bases; unmatched bases: 7. CDR1 is LNHDA and CDR2 is SQIVND in the germline V gene (reference sequence). CDR3: CASSNIPGQGSYNEQFF. CDR3 bases: TGTGCCAGTAGTAACATTCCGGGACAGGGCTCCTACAATGAGCAGTTCTTC.

CDR3 in DNA: TGTGCCAGTAGTATATCTACAGGGAATCAGCCCCAGCATTTT. As protein: CASSISTGNQPQHF. The chain uses TRBV19 and TRBJ1-5, with D maybe TRBD1 (6 bases). The CDR3 is made up of 14 amino acids. Germline CDR1 reads LNHDA; CDR2 reads SQIVND (reference sequence). The V end lost 2 bases, the J end lost 4 bases, and 9 bases lay between the germline ends.

The chain couples TRBV24-1 to TRBJ1-2; 11 bases fit TRBD1. This CDR3 is 14 amino acids long. The J segment lost 3 bases and the V segment lost 9 bases, leaving 5 bases of the junction unmatched. Germline values: CDR1 KGHDR, CDR2 SFDVKD. Here the CDR3 DNA reads TGTGCCACCGGGGGGACAGGGGGTGACTATGGCTACACCTTC. As protein: CATGGTGGDYGYTF.

The rearrangement links TRBV10-1 to TRBJ1-1, with TRBD1 matching over 7 bases. V was pared by 0 bases and J by 5 bases, with 6 bases of the junction left unmatched. This CDR3 comprises 15 residues. CDR1 and CDR2 from the germline V gene are WNHNN and SYGVQD (reference sequence). This CDR3 is CASSESMGQRTEAFF. DNA for the CDR3: TGCGCCAGCAGTGAGTCAATGGGACAGAGGACTGAAGCTTTCTTT.

J is TRBJ2-5 and V is TRBV4-3; TRBD2 matches at 7 bases. The CDR3 has 15 amino acids. With V trimmed by 4 bases and J by 4 bases, 9 bases remained unmatched. Germline V gene lookup returns CDR1 LGHNA and CDR2 YSLEER. The CDR3 DNA follows: TGCGCCAGCAGCCCGGGACTACGTACCGGAGAGACCCAGTACTTC. This sequence encodes CASSPGLRTGETQYF.

The rearrangement joins TRBV2 to TRBJ1-5, with 10 positions matching TRBD1. Germline loops: CDR1 SNHLY, CDR2 FYNNEI. The CDR3 consists of 15 residues. J was trimmed by 8 bases and V by 3 bases; bases with no gene match: 7. As DNA, the CDR3 is TGTGCCAGCAGTGAGGGGGACAGGGGCTTTGAGCCCCAGCATTTT. Translating it yields CASSEGDRGFEPQHF.

This clone came up once. The chain couples TRBV6-2 or TRBV6-3 to TRBJ2-2; possibly TRBD1 for D (5 bases). Germline V gene sequence: CDR1 MNHEY, CDR2 SVGEGT. The CDR3 length is 13 residues. V lost 2 bases to trimming and J lost 6 bases, with 7 bases between them. CDR3 sequence (DNA): TGTGCCAGCAGTTACGGCAGGGCCGGGGAGCTGTTTTTT. Translated: CASSYGRAGELFF.

The genes are TRBV28 and TRBJ1-2; D is unclear. V lost 6 bases, J lost 8 bases, and 19 bases lay in between. Germline assignment: CDR1 MDHEN and CDR2 SYDVKM. This CDR3 region has 14 residues. CDR3 residues: CASSVELQAFGYTF. CDR3 nucleotide sequence: TGTGCCAGCAGCGTTGAACTCCAGGCTTTCGGCTACACCTTC.

Only one count was recorded for this clone. This chain connects TRBV4-3 to TRBJ2-2; D is ambiguous. Germline loops: CDR1 LGHNA, CDR2 YSLEER. Deletions cut 1 base from V and 4 bases from J, with 10 bases between. The length of the CDR3 is 15 residues. The CDR3 protein is CASSQVWPATGELFF. For the CDR3, the DNA is TGCGCCAGCAGCCAAGTCTGGCCCGCCACCGGGGAGCTGTTTTTT.